This record covers a single TCR beta chain. This entry is derived from a study of shared clonotypes between healthy human individuals. The genomic DNA of each subset was split evenly across several immunoSEQ plates. Generated by immunoSEQ multiplex PCR, the TCRdb table keeps only in-frame clones and is missing some. The sample has hundreds of thousands of clones; 76% are singletons. The CDR3 has 16 amino acids. Germline CDR1 and CDR2: SQVTM and ANQGSEA. V was trimmed by 1 base and J by 0 bases, leaving 15 bases between them. The clonotype originates from a woman between 40 and 50 years old in good health. Some clones in this sample may be carry-over from other donors' samples. The sequencing sample was made of PBMCs. This chain connects TRBV29-1 to TRBJ1-1; possibly TRBD1 for D (6 bases). The DNA of the CDR3 is TGCAGCGTTGAAGCCGCCAGGGGCTTCATGAACACTGAAGCTTTCTTT. Protein sequence: CSVEAARGFMNTEAFF.